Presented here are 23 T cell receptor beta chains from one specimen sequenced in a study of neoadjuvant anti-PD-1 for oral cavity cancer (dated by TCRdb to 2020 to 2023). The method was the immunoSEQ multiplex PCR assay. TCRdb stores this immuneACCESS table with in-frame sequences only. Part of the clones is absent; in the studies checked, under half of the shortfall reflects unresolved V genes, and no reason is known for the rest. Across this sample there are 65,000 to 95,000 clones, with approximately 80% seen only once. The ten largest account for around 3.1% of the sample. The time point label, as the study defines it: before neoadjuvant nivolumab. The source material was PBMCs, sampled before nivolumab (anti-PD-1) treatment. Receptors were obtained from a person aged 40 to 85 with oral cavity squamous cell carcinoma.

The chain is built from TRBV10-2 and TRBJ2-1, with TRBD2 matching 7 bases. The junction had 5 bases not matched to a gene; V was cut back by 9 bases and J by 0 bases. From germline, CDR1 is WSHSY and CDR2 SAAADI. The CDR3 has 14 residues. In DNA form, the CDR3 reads TGCGCCAGTGAAGGGACTACCTCCTACAATGAGCAGTTCTTC. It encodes CASEGTTSYNEQFF.

This chain's CDR3 is CASSLSSGGYEQYF. CDR3 in DNA: TGCGCCAGCAGCTTGTCTAGCGGAGGCTACGAGCAGTACTTC. V is TRBV5-1 and J is TRBJ2-7, with 7 bases aligning to TRBD2. Per germline, CDR1 SGHRS and CDR2 YFSETQ. The CDR3 runs to 14 residues. The V and J ends lost 1 base and 3 bases, in that order; junction bases with no gene match: 4.

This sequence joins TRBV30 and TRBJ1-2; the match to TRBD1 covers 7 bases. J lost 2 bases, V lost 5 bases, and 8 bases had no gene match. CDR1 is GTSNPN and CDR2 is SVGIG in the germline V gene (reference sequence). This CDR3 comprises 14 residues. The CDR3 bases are TGTGCCTGGTCGATCCAGGGGGGAAACTATGGCTACACCTTC. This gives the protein CAWSIQGGNYGYTF.

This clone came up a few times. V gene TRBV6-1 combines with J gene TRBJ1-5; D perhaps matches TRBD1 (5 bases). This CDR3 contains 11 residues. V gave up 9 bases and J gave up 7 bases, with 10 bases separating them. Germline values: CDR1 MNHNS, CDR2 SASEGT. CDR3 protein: CASGTGQPQHF. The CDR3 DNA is TGTGCCAGTGGGACGGGGCAGCCCCAGCATTTT.

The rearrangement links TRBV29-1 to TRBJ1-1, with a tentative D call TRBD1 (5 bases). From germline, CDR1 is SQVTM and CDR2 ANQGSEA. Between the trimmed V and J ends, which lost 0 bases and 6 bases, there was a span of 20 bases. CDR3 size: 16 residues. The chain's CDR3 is CSVEEFVAGYGAEAFF. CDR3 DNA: TGCAGCGTTGAAGAGTTCGTTGCAGGGTACGGGGCTGAAGCTTTCTTT.

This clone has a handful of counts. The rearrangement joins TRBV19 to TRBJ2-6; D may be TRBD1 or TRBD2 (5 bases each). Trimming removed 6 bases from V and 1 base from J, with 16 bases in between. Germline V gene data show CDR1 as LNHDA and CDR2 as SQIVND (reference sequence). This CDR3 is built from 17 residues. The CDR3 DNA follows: TGTGCCAGTAGCAGTGGGCAGGGACGATCTGGGGCCAACGTCCTGACTTTC. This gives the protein CASSSGQGRSGANVLTF.

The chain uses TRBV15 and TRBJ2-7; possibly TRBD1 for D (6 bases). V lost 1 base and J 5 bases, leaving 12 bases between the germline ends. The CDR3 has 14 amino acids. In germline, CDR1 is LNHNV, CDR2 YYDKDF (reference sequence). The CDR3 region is CATSRGGRNHEQYF. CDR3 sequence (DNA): TGTGCCACCAGCAGAGGGGGGCGGAACCACGAGCAGTACTTC.

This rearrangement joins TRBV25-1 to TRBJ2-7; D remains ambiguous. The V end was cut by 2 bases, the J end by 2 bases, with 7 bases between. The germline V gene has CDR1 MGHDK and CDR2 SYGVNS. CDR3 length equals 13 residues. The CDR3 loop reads CASSEGRTYEQYF. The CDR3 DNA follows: TGTGCCAGCAGTGAAGGACGGACCTACGAGCAGTACTTC.

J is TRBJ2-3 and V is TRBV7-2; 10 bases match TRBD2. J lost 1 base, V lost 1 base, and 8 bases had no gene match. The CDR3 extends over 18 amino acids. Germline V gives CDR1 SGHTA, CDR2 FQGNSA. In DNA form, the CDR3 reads TGTGCCAGCAGCTTAGGAGCGGGAGGGCCAGGGGGCACAGATACGCAGTATTTT. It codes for CASSLGAGGPGGTDTQYF.

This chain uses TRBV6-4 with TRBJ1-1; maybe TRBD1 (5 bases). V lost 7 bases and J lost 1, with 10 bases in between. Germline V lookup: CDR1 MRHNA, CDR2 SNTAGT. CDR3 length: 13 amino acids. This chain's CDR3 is CASKRQPNTEAFF. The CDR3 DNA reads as TGTGCCAGCAAACGACAGCCGAACACTGAAGCTTTCTTT.

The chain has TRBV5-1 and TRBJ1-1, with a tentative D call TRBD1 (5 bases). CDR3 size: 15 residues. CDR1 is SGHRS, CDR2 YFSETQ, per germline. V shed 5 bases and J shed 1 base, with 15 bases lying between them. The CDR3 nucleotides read TGCGCCAGCAGGTCGGGGCAGACGGAGAACACTGAAGCTTTCTTT. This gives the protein CASRSGQTENTEAFF.

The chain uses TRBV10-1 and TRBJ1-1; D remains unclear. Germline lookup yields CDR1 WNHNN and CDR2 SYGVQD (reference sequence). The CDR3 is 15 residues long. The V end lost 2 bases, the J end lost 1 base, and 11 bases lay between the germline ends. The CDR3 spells CASSEDGRANTEAFF. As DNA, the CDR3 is TGCGCCAGCAGTGAGGATGGACGGGCGAACACTGAAGCTTTCTTT.

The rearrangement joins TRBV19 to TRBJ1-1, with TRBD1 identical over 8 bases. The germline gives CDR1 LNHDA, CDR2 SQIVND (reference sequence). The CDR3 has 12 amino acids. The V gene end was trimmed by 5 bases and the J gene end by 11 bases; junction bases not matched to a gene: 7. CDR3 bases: TGTGCCAGTAGTGCTTGGACAGGGAAGGCTTTCTTT. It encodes CASSAWTGKAFF.

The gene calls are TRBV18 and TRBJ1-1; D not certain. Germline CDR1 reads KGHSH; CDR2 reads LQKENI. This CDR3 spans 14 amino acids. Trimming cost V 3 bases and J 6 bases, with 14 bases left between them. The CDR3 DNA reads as TGTGCCAGCTCACCGGACGAGGAGGTGGCTGAAGCTTTCTTT. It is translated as CASSPDEEVAEAFF.

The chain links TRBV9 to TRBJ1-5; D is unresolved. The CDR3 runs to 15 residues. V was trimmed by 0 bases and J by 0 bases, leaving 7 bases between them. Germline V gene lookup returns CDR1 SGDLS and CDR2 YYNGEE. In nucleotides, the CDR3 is TGTGCCAGCAGCGTAGATGGGTCTAGCAATCAGCCCCAGCATTTT. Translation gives CASSVDGSSNQPQHF.

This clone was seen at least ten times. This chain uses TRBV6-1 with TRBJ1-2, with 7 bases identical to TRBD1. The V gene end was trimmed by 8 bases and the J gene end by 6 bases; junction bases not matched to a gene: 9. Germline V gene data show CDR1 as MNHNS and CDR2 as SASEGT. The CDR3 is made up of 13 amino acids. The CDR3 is CASEVDRADGYTF. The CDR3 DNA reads TGTGCCAGCGAAGTCGACAGGGCGGATGGCTACACCTTC.

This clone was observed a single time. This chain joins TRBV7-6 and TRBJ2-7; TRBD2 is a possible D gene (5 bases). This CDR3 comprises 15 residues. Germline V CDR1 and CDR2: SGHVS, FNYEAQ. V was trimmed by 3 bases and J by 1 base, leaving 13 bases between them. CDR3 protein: CASSFGDGRSYEQYF. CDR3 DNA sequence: TGTGCCAGCAGCTTCGGGGATGGAAGGTCCTACGAGCAGTACTTC.

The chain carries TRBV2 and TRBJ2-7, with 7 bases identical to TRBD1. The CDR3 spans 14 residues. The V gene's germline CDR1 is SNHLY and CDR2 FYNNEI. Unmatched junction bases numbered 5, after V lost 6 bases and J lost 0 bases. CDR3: CASRDTGVSYEQYF. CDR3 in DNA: TGTGCCAGCAGGGATACAGGGGTCTCCTACGAGCAGTACTTC.

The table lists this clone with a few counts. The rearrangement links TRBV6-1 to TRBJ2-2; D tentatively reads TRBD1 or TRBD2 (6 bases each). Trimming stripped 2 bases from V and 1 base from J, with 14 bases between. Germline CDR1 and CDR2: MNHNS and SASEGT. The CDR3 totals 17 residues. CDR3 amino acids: CASSERGVTRNTGELFF. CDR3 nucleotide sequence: TGTGCCAGCAGTGAAAGGGGGGTCACGCGGAACACCGGGGAGCTGTTTTTT.

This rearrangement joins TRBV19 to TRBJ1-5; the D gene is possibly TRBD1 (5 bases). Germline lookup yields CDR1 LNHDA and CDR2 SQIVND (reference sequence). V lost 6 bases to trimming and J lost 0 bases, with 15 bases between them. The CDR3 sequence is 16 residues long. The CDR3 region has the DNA TGTGCCAGTAGCGGGGGAGGGTTTTATAGCAATCAGCCCCAGCATTTT. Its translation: CASSGGGFYSNQPQHF. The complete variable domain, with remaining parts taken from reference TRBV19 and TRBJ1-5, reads DGGITQSPKYLFRKEGQNVTLSCEQNLNHDAMYWYRQDPGQGLRLIYYSQIVNDFQKGDIAEGYSVSREKKESFPLTVTSAQKNPTAFYLCASSGGGFYSNQPQHFGDGTRLSIL.

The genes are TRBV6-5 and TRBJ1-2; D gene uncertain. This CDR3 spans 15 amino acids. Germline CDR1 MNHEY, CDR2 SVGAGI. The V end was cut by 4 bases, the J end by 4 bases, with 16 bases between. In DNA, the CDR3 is TGTGCCAGCAGTTGGTCTGACGACGGTCCCTATGGCTACACCTTC. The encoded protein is CASSWSDDGPYGYTF.

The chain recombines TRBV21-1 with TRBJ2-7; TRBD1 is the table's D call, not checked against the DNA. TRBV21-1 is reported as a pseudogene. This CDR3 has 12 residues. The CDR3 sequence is CARGTGSYEQYF. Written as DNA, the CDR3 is TGTGCCAGGGGGACAGGGTCCTACGAGCAGTACTTC.

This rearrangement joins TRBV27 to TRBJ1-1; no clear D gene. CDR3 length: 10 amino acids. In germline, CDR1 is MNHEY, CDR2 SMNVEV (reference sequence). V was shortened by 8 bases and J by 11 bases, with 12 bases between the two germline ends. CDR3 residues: CASVPSGAFF. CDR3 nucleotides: TGTGCCAGCGTACCATCCGGGGCTTTCTTT.